This record concerns one TCR beta chain sequence. The target antigen is unknown. This sample includes further DNA sequences coding for the same CDR3. This specimen comes from a study of OX40 agonist ivuxolimab in advanced cancers. Study results and limitations: In CD8+ T cells, expanded clones were on average more numerous than in CD4+.

V lost 4 bases to trimming and J lost 0 bases; unmatched junction nucleotides: 6. The CDR3 is 16 amino acids. Germline V gives CDR1 SEHNR, CDR2 FQNEAQ (reference sequence). Some clones are missing from TCRdb's copy, which holds only in-frame ones; the method was immunoSEQ multiplex PCR. This table holds 65,000 to 95,000 clones, around 82% found once. This receptor was obtained from an adult with an advanced solid tumor such as melanoma, head and neck, liver or kidney cancer. This chain uses TRBV7-9 with TRBJ2-3; 8 bases align to TRBD2. Material: CD4+ or CD8+ T cells sorted from blood, obtained in a trial of the OX40 agonist ivuxolimab. For the CDR3, the DNA is TGTGCCAGCAGCTCCGGGTTAGCGGGGAGCACAGATACGCAGTATTTT. This gives the protein CASSSGLAGSTDTQYF.